This passage covers 2 T cell receptor beta chains from one sample sequenced in a study of Graves' ophthalmopathy and Graves' hyperthyroidism. From RNA, the CDR3 regions of TCR beta chains were amplified and sequenced. HTBI primers were employed in first-round RT-PCR, then a second-round multiplex PCR followed. TCRdb redid the calling of the multiplex PCR reads with MiXCR, one entry per CDR3 protein. This sample has hundreds of thousands of distinct CDR3 sequences, with about a fifth found just once. Material: peripheral blood. The receptors here all came from a woman between 18 and 30 years old with stable Graves' hyperthyroidism. Some clones in this sample may be carry-over from other donors' samples.

This clonotype has at least ten counts. The chain joins TRBV15 to TRBJ1-3; a weak D match, TRBD1 (5 bases). The CDR3 spans 15 residues. Germline V CDR1 and CDR2: LNHNV, YYDKDF (reference sequence). Trimming left V 0 bases short and J 8 bases short, with 14 bases between. CDR3 DNA: TGTGCCACCAGCAGAGATTTGGGGCAGCTAGACACCATATATTTT. It is translated as CATSRDLGQLDTIYF.

This clonotype was picked up many times. The gene calls are TRBV6-1 and TRBJ2-7; 7 positions match TRBD1. The germline CDR1 and CDR2 sequences are MNHNS and SASEGT. The CDR3 has 13 amino acids. V shed 7 bases and J 5 bases; nucleotides not matched to a gene: 8. The CDR3 sequence is CASNVRTGNEQYF. The CDR3 region has the DNA TGTGCCAGCAACGTCCGGACAGGCAACGAGCAGTACTTC.